Detailed here is one T cell receptor beta chain. These data originate in a study of T cell responses to AZD1222 COVID-19 vaccine. The assay was immunoSEQ multiplex PCR, and TCRdb's table has in-frame clones only and misses some. This table holds fewer than 85,000 clones, about four fifths found once. The sample consisted of peripheral blood, taken 28 days after the second AZD1222 dose. The receptor was isolated from an adult who received the AZD1222 COVID-19 vaccine.

CDR3 amino acids: CASSFIMNTEAFF. Here the CDR3 DNA reads TGTGCCAGCAGTTTCATTATGAACACTGAAGCTTTCTTT. The rearrangement joins TRBV27 to TRBJ1-1, with D unclear. V was shortened by 3 bases and J by 0 bases, with 5 bases between the two germline ends. CDR3 length: 13 residues. Looked up from germline, CDR1 is MNHEY and CDR2 is SMNVEV (reference sequence).